This T cell receptor (beta chain) appears in the sequencing data of a study of CD8+ T cells in alopecia areata. Following RNA extraction, reverse transcription yielded cDNA that acted as the sequencing template. TCRdb's table, derived via immunoSEQ multiplex PCR, lists solely in-frame clones and lacks some. The sample lists about 140,000 clones, approximately 60% occurring once. The CDR3 covers 12 residues. V was trimmed by 0 bases and J by 7 bases, leaving 4 bases between them. CDR1 is SGHNT and CDR2 is YYREEE in the germline V gene (reference sequence). Sequenced material: CD4+ T cells sorted from blood. The receptor was isolated from a human donor in good health. The chain couples TRBV5-4 to TRBJ2-2; D is unclear. The CDR3, as DNA: TGTGCCAGCAGCTTGGGTCGCGGGGAGCTGTTTTTT. Translated, it gives CASSLGRGELFF.